This paragraph covers one TCR beta chain sequence. Its target antigen remains unknown. It has no much larger one-base neighbor in the sample; base qualities were not kept. This sample was taken from a study of T cell changes during pregnancy in multiple sclerosis (dated by TCRdb to the late 2010s). As for the study more broadly: In women with multiple sclerosis, the researchers looked at how the T cell repertoire shifted as pregnancy progressed.

The germline V gene (reference sequence) provides CDR1 SEHNR and CDR2 FQNEAQ. The junction shows trimming of 7 bases on V and 5 bases on J, and the gene matches do not reach 6 bases of it. The CDR3 holds 15 amino acids from the cysteine to the phenylalanine. Of all the DNA, just the CDR3 is kept, 45 bases in frame from base 1. The receptor library was made with the immunoSEQ multiplex PCR assay. TCRdb limited this immuneACCESS table to in-frame rearrangements with V and J called. A share of clones is missing; checked studies link under half to unresolved V genes, and the rest is unexplained. The sample table records around 49,000 clones; roughly 90% of these occur just once. The leading ten clones occupy under 6.5% of the sample.

The sequence was obtained from a female donor in good health, enrolled as a control in a pregnancy study. Here the chain combines TRBV7-9 and TRBJ2-2; 11 nucleotides in the junction match TRBD1. Sequencing was performed on peripheral blood, taken after pregnancy. The nucleotides are TGTGCCAGCAACGTAGGACAGGGGGCAACCGGGGAGCTGTTTTTT. It codes for CASNVGQGATGELFF.